The 7 T cell receptor beta chains below all came from one sample that was sequenced in a study of early T cells in non-severe SARS-CoV-2 infection. Each CDR3 protein is one row after TCRdb ran MiXCR on the 5' RACE reads. The sample records 35,000 to 50,000 distinct CDR3 sequences, roughly 6% being singletons. This specimen was whole blood, taken at baseline. The receptors shown here come from an adult who was a healthcare worker with PCR-confirmed SARS-CoV-2 infection or an uninfected control (not recorded which).

The chain couples TRBV11-3 to TRBJ2-2, with D possibly TRBD1 on 6 matching bases. Germline V gene sequence: CDR1 SGHNT, CDR2 YENEEA. The CDR3 is 14 amino acids. Trimming removed 2 bases at V and 5 bases at J, with 9 bases between. CDR3 nucleotide sequence: TGTGCCAGCAGCTTATCAGGGGAAACCGGGGAGCTGTTTTTT. This sequence encodes CASSLSGETGELFF.

This clonotype was detected many times. This chain links TRBV25-1 with TRBJ2-7, with 10 bases matching TRBD1. Germline CDR1 is MGHDK and CDR2 is SYGVNS. V lost 5 bases to trimming and J lost 2 bases; unmatched junction nucleotides: 3. The CDR3 length is 14 residues. CDR3 nucleotides: TGTGCCAGCAGTAGACAGGGGGCTACCTACGAGCAGTACTTC. It codes for CASSRQGATYEQYF.

This clonotype was seen a handful of times. The chain is built from TRBV25-1 and TRBJ1-4, with TRBD1 matching over 9 bases. The CDR3 contains 16 residues. The junction had 9 bases not matched to a gene; V was cut back by 3 bases and J by 7 bases. Germline CDR1 and CDR2: MGHDK and SYGVNS. The CDR3 coding sequence is TGTGCCAGCAGTGACCGGGGGACAGGGCCAGGTGAAAAACTGTTTTTT. It encodes CASSDRGTGPGEKLFF.

This clonotype was found many times. CDR3 residues: CASSLTSGGNTGELFF. In nucleotides, the CDR3 is TGTGCCAGCAGCTTAACTAGCGGGGGGAACACCGGGGAGCTGTTTTTT. V and J are TRBV7-3 and TRBJ2-2; 9 nucleotides align to TRBD2. The CDR3 covers 16 residues. Germline V gives CDR1 SGHTA, CDR2 FQGTGA. The V segment lost 0 bases and the J segment 1 base; nucleotides outside the gene matches: 0.

The sample holds many counts of this clonotype. J is TRBJ2-1 and V is TRBV4-1; possible D gene TRBD1, 6 bases. The V end lost 1 base, the J end lost 8 bases, and 9 bases lay between the germline ends. The CDR3 sequence is 13 residues long. Looked up from germline, CDR1 is MGHRA and CDR2 is YSYEKL. The CDR3 DNA reads TGCGCCAGCAGCCAAGGCACAGGGTATGAGCAGTTCTTC. Translated: CASSQGTGYEQFF.

This clonotype was observed at least ten times. The rearrangement joins TRBV5-1 to TRBJ2-7; 7 bases match TRBD2. The CDR3 has 15 amino acids. Germline V gene lookup returns CDR1 SGHRS and CDR2 YFSETQ. V lost 0 bases, J lost 0 bases, and 3 bases stayed unmatched. CDR3 nucleotides: TGCGCCAGCAGCTTGGCAGCGGGGAGCTCCTACGAGCAGTACTTC. Translation gives CASSLAAGSSYEQYF.

This clonotype has at least ten counts. This chain uses TRBV18 with TRBJ2-2, with D maybe TRBD1 (6 bases). This CDR3 is 14 amino acids long. From germline, CDR1 is KGHSH and CDR2 LQKENI. Trimming stripped 8 bases from V and 1 base from J, with 11 bases between. CDR3: CASRKDRNTGELFF. The DNA of the CDR3 is TGTGCCAGCCGAAAGGACAGGAACACCGGGGAGCTGTTTTTT.